The 25 T cell receptor beta chains presented below share a single source sample, sequenced in a study of sequential checkpoint blockade in melanoma. Indicated treatment: randomized to nivolumab then ipilimumab (arm A) or the reverse (arm B). TCRdb's copy holds only in-frame clones and misses some; the assay was immunoSEQ multiplex PCR. The table lists 8,500 to 9,500 clones, around 80% of them singletons. The starting material was CD8+ T cells sorted from blood (inferred from file names), obtained from a patient given nivolumab and ipilimumab in sequence. The receptors here all came from a human donor with melanoma.

J is TRBJ1-1 and V is TRBV27, with D unresolved. CDR3 size: 13 residues. Trimming cost V 5 bases and J 0 bases, with 7 bases left between them. Per the germline V gene, CDR1 is MNHEY and CDR2 is SMNVEV (reference sequence). In DNA, the CDR3 is TGTGCCAGCAGTCAGTTTCTGAACACTGAAGCTTTCTTT. Translated, it gives CASSQFLNTEAFF.

CDR3 in DNA: TGTGCCAGCAGCGACCAGGGAGGGGGTTTCTATGGCTACACCTTC. This gives the protein CASSDQGGGFYGYTF. This chain uses TRBV7-9 with TRBJ1-2; a weak D match, TRBD1 (6 bases). Germline V lookup: CDR1 SEHNR, CDR2 FQNEAQ (reference sequence). The V end lost 5 bases, the J end lost 4 bases, and 17 bases lay between the germline ends. The CDR3 totals 15 residues.

This clone was seen only once. CDR3 in amino acids: CASSVAGVNSPLHF. DNA for the CDR3: TGTGCCAGCAGCGTCGCAGGGGTAAATTCACCCCTCCACTTT. This chain links TRBV9 with TRBJ1-6, with a weak D call TRBD1 (6 bases). The V end was cut by 2 bases, the J end by 7 bases, with 10 bases between. The CDR3 is 14 amino acids. Looked up from germline, CDR1 is SGDLS and CDR2 is YYNGEE.

The chain has TRBV15 and TRBJ1-2; TRBD1 matches 7 bases. The length of the CDR3 is 15 residues. The V and J ends lost 6 bases and 1 base, in that order; junction bases with no gene match: 8. Germline V gene lookup returns CDR1 LNHNV and CDR2 YYDKDF (reference sequence). CDR3 DNA sequence: TGTGCCACCAGGGACAGGCGGAACGATAACTATGGCTACACCTTC. It codes for CATRDRRNDNYGYTF.

This clone appeared a few times. This chain connects TRBV7-6 to TRBJ2-5; possible D gene TRBD2, 7 bases. V was pared by 8 bases and J by 1 base, with 11 bases between. This CDR3 spans 13 amino acids. Germline V gene data show CDR1 as SGHVS and CDR2 as FNYEAQ. This chain's CDR3 is CASGGASQETQYF. The CDR3 DNA reads as TGTGCCAGCGGGGGGGCCTCCCAAGAGACCCAGTACTTC.

The chain has TRBV7-8 and TRBJ1-4, with a tentative D call TRBD1 (6 bases). This CDR3 contains 14 residues. Germline V gene lookup returns CDR1 SGHVS and CDR2 FQNEAQ. The V and J ends lost 3 bases and 6 bases respectively, with 11 bases between them. CDR3 nucleotide sequence: TGTGCCAGCAGCTTCCGGGACACCTATGAAAAACTGTTTTTT. As protein: CASSFRDTYEKLFF. The full variable domain, rest sourced from reference TRBV7-8 and TRBJ1-4, is GAGVSQSPRYKVAKRGQDVALRCDPISGHVSLFWYQQALGQGPEFLTYFQNEAQLDKSGLPSDRFFAERPEGSVSTLKIQRTQQEDSAVYLCASSFRDTYEKLFFGSGTQLSVL.

V is TRBV6-4 and J is TRBJ2-2, with D unresolved. CDR1 is MRHNA and CDR2 is SNTAGT in the germline V gene. Trimming removed 0 bases from V and 3 bases from J, with 5 bases in between. The CDR3 is made up of 14 amino acids. CDR3 nucleotide sequence: TGTGCCAGCAGTGACTCGTCCGACACCGGGGAGCTGTTTTTT. Protein: CASSDSSDTGELFF.

Here the CDR3 DNA reads TGCGCCAGCAGCCGAGACAGGACTCCCGGCACTGAAGCTTTCTTT. Its protein product is CASSRDRTPGTEAFF. The genes are TRBV4-1 and TRBJ1-1, with D perhaps matching TRBD1 (6 bases). Germline CDR1 reads MGHRA; CDR2 reads YSYEKL. V was clipped by 4 bases and J by 4 bases, with 16 bases between them. The CDR3 sequence is 15 residues long.

The rearrangement joins TRBV7-9 to TRBJ2-1, with 10 positions matching TRBD2. The CDR3 contains 15 residues. The trim removed 1 base at V and 6 bases at J, leaving 3 bases unmatched. Germline loops: CDR1 SEHNR, CDR2 FQNEAQ (reference sequence). CDR3 in DNA: TGTGCCAGCAGCTTAGGTAGCGGGGGGCTCAATGAGCAGTTCTTC. Protein sequence: CASSLGSGGLNEQFF.

V is TRBV6-6 and J is TRBJ2-7; D is uncertain. This CDR3 spans 14 amino acids. V lost 2 bases, J lost 1 base, and 9 bases lay in between. CDR1 is MNHNY and CDR2 is SVGAGI in the germline V gene (reference sequence). CDR3 region: CASSYETQSYEQYF. The CDR3, as DNA: TGTGCCAGCAGTTACGAGACACAATCCTACGAGCAGTACTTC.

This chain links TRBV10-3 with TRBJ2-2; perhaps TRBD1 as D (6 bases). V lost 3 bases and J lost 0, with 8 bases in between. CDR1 is ENHRY and CDR2 is SYGVKD in the germline V gene. The CDR3 is 15 residues long. DNA for the CDR3: TGTGCCATCAGTGAAGGGACAACGAACACCGGGGAGCTGTTTTTT. Protein sequence: CAISEGTTNTGELFF.

This sequence joins TRBV19 and TRBJ2-5; 8 bases align to TRBD1. CDR3 length: 15 residues. The germline V gene has CDR1 LNHDA and CDR2 SQIVND (reference sequence). The V segment lost 3 bases and the J segment 1 base; nucleotides outside the gene matches: 4. The CDR3 reads CASSMDRDIQETQYF. DNA for the CDR3: TGTGCCAGTAGTATGGACAGGGATATCCAAGAGACCCAGTACTTC.

The J gene is TRBJ2-1, the V gene TRBV9, with 9 bases identical to TRBD2. In germline, CDR1 is SGDLS, CDR2 YYNGEE. V was pared by 2 bases and J by 0 bases, with 3 bases of the junction left unmatched. The CDR3 contains 16 residues. This CDR3 reads CASSVLAGNSYNEQFF. The DNA of the CDR3 is TGTGCCAGCAGCGTGCTAGCGGGGAACTCCTACAATGAGCAGTTCTTC.

V and J are TRBV11-2 and TRBJ2-5, with D possibly being TRBD2 (7 bases). V lost 4 bases and J 3 bases, leaving 12 bases between the germline ends. The CDR3 runs to 14 residues. The V gene's germline CDR1 is SGHAT and CDR2 FQNNGV. CDR3 region: CASSWGAGEETQYF. The CDR3, as DNA: TGTGCCAGCAGCTGGGGGGCGGGGGAAGAGACCCAGTACTTC.

The chain combines TRBV7-6 with TRBJ2-1, with a tentative D call TRBD2 (5 bases). The ends were cut back, 1 base at V and 8 bases at J, with 15 bases in the middle. The CDR3 runs 15 residues. Germline V gene lookup returns CDR1 SGHVS and CDR2 FNYEAQ. In DNA form, the CDR3 reads TGTGCCAGCAGCTTAGGGCCTCAGGACGGGGATGAGCAGTTCTTC. Translating gives CASSLGPQDGDEQFF.

The chain has TRBV7-9 and TRBJ2-5; 8 positions agree with TRBD2. In germline, CDR1 is SEHNR, CDR2 FQNEAQ (reference sequence). V was clipped by 4 bases and J by 3 bases; unmatched bases: 4. The CDR3 has 14 residues. CDR3 sequence (DNA): TGTGCCAGCAGCTCCGACGGGGGGGAAGAGACCCAGTACTTC. It specifies CASSSDGGEETQYF.

The genes are TRBV19 and TRBJ1-1; 9 bases align to TRBD1. Germline values: CDR1 LNHDA, CDR2 SQIVND (reference sequence). This CDR3 has 14 residues. J lost 4 bases, V lost 5 bases, and 5 bases had no gene match. The CDR3 sequence: CASSVGQGGTEAFF. For the CDR3, the DNA is TGTGCCAGTAGTGTGGGACAGGGAGGCACTGAAGCTTTCTTT.

This chain connects TRBV7-2 to TRBJ2-1; 9 bases are shared with TRBD2. V shed 5 bases, J shed 7 bases, and the junction held 9 bases outside the gene matches. The CDR3 runs 15 residues. Germline V gene sequence: CDR1 SGHTA, CDR2 FQGNSA. CDR3 in amino acids: CASSRAGGPVNEQFF. CDR3 DNA sequence: TGTGCCAGCAGCCGAGCGGGGGGACCTGTAAATGAGCAGTTCTTC.

The chain is built from TRBV13 and TRBJ2-2; 7 nucleotides agree with TRBD1. The CDR3 consists of 14 residues. The germline V gene has CDR1 PRHDT and CDR2 FYEKMQ (reference sequence). The junction had 2 bases not matched to a gene; V was cut back by 5 bases and J by 2 bases. Here the CDR3 reads CASSQGGNTGELFF. The CDR3 bases are TGTGCCAGCAGCCAAGGGGGCAACACCGGGGAGCTGTTTTTT.

The CDR3 loop is CAGSTPSSGNTIYF. The CDR3 DNA is TGTGCCGGTTCAACCCCGAGCTCTGGAAACACCATATATTTT. The genes are TRBV2 and TRBJ1-3; D remains unclear. The germline V and J ends were trimmed by 11 bases and 0 bases, with 14 bases remaining between them. This CDR3 comprises 14 residues. Germline lookup yields CDR1 SNHLY and CDR2 FYNNEI. The full variable domain, with the rest looked up from reference TRBV2 and TRBJ1-3, is EPEVTQTPSHQVTQMGQEVILRCVPISNHLYFYWYRQILGQKVEFLVSFYNNEISEKSEIFDDQFSVERPDGSNFTLKIRSTKLEDSAMYFCAGSTPSSGNTIYFGEGSWLTVV.

This clone has just one count. The chain joins TRBV28 to TRBJ2-4; 8 bases align to TRBD1. The CDR3 runs 18 residues. J gave up 0 bases and V 2 bases, and 9 bases lay outside the gene matches. Germline V gene data show CDR1 as MDHEN and CDR2 as SYDVKM. DNA of the CDR3: TGTGCCAGCAGTTTAAGGACAGGGCGAGGGTCAGCCAAAAACATTCAGTACTTC. It codes for CASSLRTGRGSAKNIQYF.

The chain combines TRBV27 with TRBJ2-5; TRBD2 matches at 7 bases. The J call may be wrong; the DNA end is better matched by TRBJ2-7. This CDR3 is 15 amino acids long. In germline, CDR1 is MNHEY, CDR2 SMNVEV (reference sequence). In nucleotides, the CDR3 is TGTGCCAGCAGTTTCGGGGCCAGCGGGGACTACGAGCAGTACTTC. Residues: CASSFGASGDYEQYF.

The rearrangement joins TRBV5-4 to TRBJ2-3; D gene unclear. The CDR3 is made up of 14 amino acids. Germline V CDR1 and CDR2: SGHNT, YYREEE (reference sequence). Trimming left V 0 bases short and J 2 bases short, with 7 bases between. The CDR3 here is CASSLEQNTDTQYF. CDR3 sequence (DNA): TGTGCCAGCAGCTTGGAACAGAACACAGATACGCAGTATTTT.

This clone was observed a few times. This chain connects TRBV5-6 to TRBJ2-4, with 7 nucleotides matching TRBD1. CDR3 size: 16 residues. Trimming removed 3 bases from V and 0 bases from J; junction bases left unmatched: 6. Germline loops: CDR1 SGHDT, CDR2 YYEEEE. The CDR3 coding sequence is TGTGCCAGCAGCTCCGCCGGACAGGTAGCCAAAAACATTCAGTACTTC. Translation gives CASSSAGQVAKNIQYF.

This clone showed up just a few times. Germline is not matched at one junction end, which may reflect a read error. The chain links TRBV5-4 to TRBJ2-2; a weak D match, TRBD2 (5 bases). Germline V gene lookup returns CDR1 SGHNT and CDR2 YYREEE (reference sequence). There are 15 residues in the CDR3. CDR3 bases: TGCGCCAGCAGCCCAGCGGAACGAAGCACCGGGGAGCTGTTTTTT. Residues: CASSPAERSTGELFF.